A selection of T cell receptor beta chains follows, all from one sample in a study of T cell repertoires in cytomegalovirus infection. TCRdb ran MiXCR on the reads and lists one entry per CDR3 protein. The sample consists of 680,000 or so distinct CDR3 sequences, around a third of them appearing once. Antigens for these TCRs are unknown. The sample consisted of cultured PBMCs, taken from culture after CMV antigen stimulation. The receptor set was obtained from a human donor in good health (CMV status not recorded). Some clones in this sample may be carry-over from other donors' samples. Both conserved end residues are part of each CDR3. A D gene is named only where the DNA matches it firmly. Part of the rows lack a size; the others show once, few, many or a class for expanded clones.

v_gene	j_gene	d_gene	abundance	CDR3aa	CDR3nt
TRBV5-5	TRBJ2-1	NA	once	CASSVEGNEQFF	TGTGCCAGCAGCGTTGAGGGAAATGAGCAGTTCTTC
TRBV25-1	TRBJ1-2	NA	few	CASSEYGGGVSGYTF	TGTGCCAGCAGTGAATATGGAGGAGGAGTATCGGGCTACACCTTC
TRBV7-2	TRBJ2-3	NA	many	CASSLEGLPGADTQYF	TGTGCCAGCAGCTTAGAGGGCCTCCCCGGCGCAGATACGCAGTATTTT
TRBV20-1	TRBJ2-3	NA	few	CSARSWDTDTQYF	TGCAGTGCTAGAAGTTGGGACACAGATACGCAGTATTTT
TRBV6-5	TRBJ2-1	TRBD2	once	CASTGTSGAFYNEQFF	TGTGCCAGCACCGGGACTAGCGGGGCCTTTTACAATGAGCAGTTCTTC
TRBV7-9	TRBJ1-4	TRBD1	NA	CASSTRPFDRGVGLFF	TGTGCCAGCAGCACCCGACCTTTCGACAGGGGAGTCGGCCTGTTTTTT
TRBV2	TRBJ1-1	NA	NA	CASSTGPRTVAFF	TGTGCCAGCAGTACAGGGCCTCGGACTGTAGCTTTCTTT
TRBV6-1	TRBJ2-6	TRBD1	NA	CASILSPPGTGAPGANVLTF	TGTGCCAGCATCCTTTCCCCTCCCGGGACAGGGGCTCCTGGGGCCAACGTCCTGACTTTC
TRBV12-3/TRBV12-4	TRBJ2-3	TRBD2	few	CASSSKSRLAAYTQYF	TGTGCCAGCAGTTCGAAGTCCAGGCTAGCGGCTTATACGCAGTATTTT
TRBV2	TRBJ2-7	NA	few	CASRIQVQSYEQYF	TGTGCCAGCAGGATCCAGGTCCAGTCCTACGAGCAGTACTTC
TRBV7-2	TRBJ2-5	TRBD2	NA	CASTNRLAPGTQYF	TGTGCCAGCACCAACCGACTAGCCCCCGGGACCCAGTACTTC
TRBV5-1	TRBJ2-7	TRBD1	few	CASSWGTGSNEQYF	TGCGCCAGCAGCTGGGGGACAGGGAGTAACGAGCAGTACTTC
TRBV7-6	TRBJ1-4	NA	few	CASSLAGGLEEKLFF	TGTGCCAGCAGCTTAGCGGGGGGGCTAGAGGAAAAACTGTTTTTT
TRBV6-1	TRBJ2-5	TRBD1	NA	CASSEVGTVHYNVETQYF	TGTGCCAGCAGTGAAGTAGGGACAGTTCATTACAATGTAGAGACCCAGTACTTC
TRBV7-2	TRBJ2-1	TRBD2	NA	CASSPPGLAGAKQFF	TGTGCCAGCTCCCCCCCCGGACTAGCGGGGGCCAAGCAGTTCTTC
TRBV12-3/TRBV12-4	TRBJ2-1	NA	few	CASSLLEQQFF	TGTGCCAGCAGTTTATTGGAACAGCAGTTCTTC
TRBV7-9	TRBJ1-2	NA	NA	CASSSGGPYGYTF	TGTGCCAGCAGCTCCGGGGGTCCCTATGGCTACACCTTC
TRBV19	TRBJ1-1	NA	NA	CASSIGTQYLNTEAFF	TGTGCCAGTAGTATCGGGACGCAGTACTTGAACACTGAAGCTTTCTTT
TRBV7-2	TRBJ1-5	NA	many	CASGSTVNQPQHF	TGTGCCAGCGGAAGTACAGTCAATCAGCCCCAGCATTTT
TRBV4-2	TRBJ1-4	NA	few	CASSQEFTGANEKLFF	TGTGCCAGCAGCCAAGAGTTCACGGGAGCTAATGAAAAACTGTTTTTT
TRBV29-1	TRBJ2-3	NA	NA	CSVAGGQRILTDTQYF	TGCAGCGTTGCTGGGGGACAACGTATTCTTACAGATACGCAGTATTTT
TRBV11-2	TRBJ2-4	NA	many	CASSLLYSGIAKNIQYF	TGTGCCAGCAGCTTACTGTACAGCGGCATAGCCAAAAACATTCAGTACTTC
TRBV7-2	TRBJ1-6	TRBD1	many	CASSLAGTGYNSPLHF	TGTGCCAGCAGCTTAGCGGGGACAGGCTATAATTCACCCCTCCACTTT
TRBV15	TRBJ1-4	NA	few	CATSRDATNEKLFF	TGTGCCACCAGCAGAGACGCAACTAATGAAAAACTGTTTTTT
TRBV6-5	TRBJ2-1	TRBD2	few	CASSYGGTSGEQFF	TGTGCCAGCAGTTACGGCGGGACTAGCGGGGAGCAGTTCTTC
TRBV7-2	TRBJ2-7	TRBD2	many	CASSLTSGTYEQYF	TGTGCCAGCAGCCTGACTAGCGGGACGTACGAGCAGTACTTC
TRBV6-1	TRBJ2-5	NA	NA	CASSSSHQTQYF	TGTGCCAGCAGTAGTTCCCACCAGACCCAGTACTTC
TRBV2	TRBJ2-7	TRBD1	once	CASIARQGEQYF	TGTGCCAGCATCGCCCGACAGGGAGAGCAGTACTTC
TRBV2	TRBJ2-1	NA	few	CASSRQVVNEQFF	TGTGCCAGCAGCCGACAGGTTGTCAATGAGCAGTTCTTC
TRBV28	TRBJ1-6	TRBD1	NA	CAARGDLTYNSPLHF	TGTGCCGCCAGGGGGGACCTGACCTATAATTCACCCCTCCACTTT
TRBV7-6	TRBJ2-6	TRBD1	NA	CASSSIPGQTSGANVLTF	TGTGCCAGCAGCTCTATACCGGGACAGACCTCTGGGGCCAACGTCCTGACTTTC
TRBV29-1	TRBJ1-1	NA	few	CSALNREAFF	TGCAGCGCCCTCAACAGAGAAGCTTTCTTT
TRBV7-8	TRBJ2-5	NA	few	CASSRPRVETQYF	TGTGCCAGCAGCCGACCTCGGGTGGAGACCCAGTACTTC
TRBV20-1	TRBJ2-3	TRBD2	once	CSARVRREAKTQYF	TGCAGTGCTAGAGTCCGCCGGGAGGCTAAGACGCAGTATTTT
TRBV20-1	TRBJ1-1	TRBD1	few	CSARPWDRGGDTEAFF	TGCAGTGCTCGACCTTGGGACAGGGGAGGAGACACTGAAGCTTTCTTT
TRBV11-3	TRBJ2-7	TRBD1	NA	CASSSRPGQQTEQYF	TGTGCCAGCAGCTCGCGACCGGGACAGCAAACCGAGCAGTACTTC
TRBV5-1	TRBJ2-7	NA	few	CASSLAGLDEQYF	TGCGCCAGCAGCTTGGCCGGGTTAGACGAGCAGTACTTC
TRBV7-6	TRBJ2-7	NA	NA	CAGSFYLLYEQYF	TGTGCCGGCAGCTTCTATCTCCTTTACGAGCAGTACTTC
TRBV19	TRBJ1-1	NA	NA	CASKHGNTEAFF	TGTGCCAGTAAACACGGGAACACTGAAGCTTTCTTT
TRBV4-1	TRBJ2-7	TRBD2	NA	CASSQRPGLPYYEQYF	TGCGCCAGCAGCCAGAGACCGGGACTACCGTACTACGAGCAGTACTTC
TRBV11-2	TRBJ2-5	NA	NA	CASSVGAVETQYF	TGTGCCAGCAGCGTCGGGGCCGTGGAGACCCAGTACTTC
TRBV7-3	TRBJ2-7	NA	NA	CASSDGTRALEQYF	TGTGCCAGCAGCGACGGGACAAGGGCCCTTGAGCAGTACTTC
TRBV5-5	TRBJ1-2	TRBD1	NA	CASRRTGEETHYGYTF	TGTGCCAGCAGACGGACAGGGGAAGAGACACACTATGGCTACACCTTC
TRBV20-1	TRBJ2-3	NA	NA	CSARDMGFGTDTQYF	TGCAGTGCTAGAGATATGGGTTTCGGAACAGATACGCAGTATTTT
TRBV14	TRBJ1-6	TRBD1	NA	CASSQSTGAYNSPLHF	TGTGCCAGCAGCCAAAGTACAGGGGCCTATAATTCACCCCTCCACTTT
TRBV11-2	TRBJ2-5	TRBD2	few	CASSSGLAYIGETQYF	TGTGCCAGCAGCTCGGGACTAGCCTATATAGGAGAGACCCAGTACTTC
TRBV4-1	TRBJ2-5	NA	NA	CASSQDPGIGETQYF	TGCGCCAGCAGCCAAGATCCCGGGATCGGGGAGACCCAGTACTTC
TRBV12-3/TRBV12-4	TRBJ2-5	NA	few	CASSLTRGYQETQYF	TGTGCCAGCAGTTTGACACGGGGATACCAAGAGACCCAGTACTTC
TRBV2	TRBJ1-2	NA	NA	CASSATGFGYGYTF	TGTGCCAGCAGCGCCACAGGGTTTGGTTATGGCTACACCTTC
TRBV7-8	TRBJ2-7	NA	NA	CASSLWDGHEQYF	TGTGCCAGCAGCTTATGGGACGGACACGAGCAGTACTTC
TRBV12-3/TRBV12-4	TRBJ2-3	TRBD2	few	CASSGGSAGTQYF	TGTGCCAGCAGTGGCGGGAGTGCGGGTACGCAGTATTTT
TRBV7-2	TRBJ2-5	TRBD1	NA	CASSLGGQGSETQYF	TGTGCCAGCAGCTTAGGTGGACAGGGTTCGGAGACCCAGTACTTC
TRBV7-9	TRBJ2-1	NA	few	CASREGEVQFF	TGTGCCAGCAGGGAGGGAGAGGTGCAGTTCTTC
TRBV12-3/TRBV12-4	TRBJ2-1	NA	many	CASSMTGSEQFF	TGTGCCAGCAGTATGACTGGGAGTGAGCAGTTCTTC
TRBV28	TRBJ2-7	NA	NA	CASSYDRNYEQYF	TGTGCCAGCAGTTACGACAGAAACTACGAGCAGTACTTC
TRBV4-3	TRBJ2-1	NA	few	CASSQEFELGNEQFF	TGCGCCAGCAGCCAAGAGTTCGAACTAGGGAATGAGCAGTTCTTC
TRBV7-2	TRBJ1-4	NA	many	CASSLAGIEKLFF	TGTGCCAGCAGCTTAGCCGGGATTGAAAAACTGTTTTTT
TRBV7-9	TRBJ2-3	NA	NA	CASSLELVSDTQYF	TGTGCCAGCAGCTTAGAGCTAGTCTCAGATACGCAGTATTTT
TRBV7-4	TRBJ2-7	NA	NA	CASSFRSRSGYEQYF	TGTGCCAGCAGCTTTAGGTCCCGGAGCGGCTACGAGCAGTACTTC
TRBV2	TRBJ2-2	NA	NA	CASSGQRTTGELFF	TGTGCCAGCAGTGGACAGAGAACAACCGGGGAGCTGTTTTTT